This T cell receptor (beta chain) derives from a study of blood T cell repertoires in COVID-19. Study-level background: Collection of acute and convalescent COVID-19 samples took place in the United States, Italy and Spain. T cells, B-cell-depleted T cells, or PBMCs supplied cDNA or gDNA.

With 5 bases removed from V and 4 bases from J, the gap between germline ends came to 16 bases. CDR3 length equals 16 residues. Germline V lookup: CDR1 KGHDR, CDR2 SFDVKD. How the authors handled the data: Cell counts per sample came from amplifying reference gene primers. Method: immunoSEQ multiplex PCR; TCRdb's copy keeps in-frame clones and lacks some. V, J and clone size are those of that table, while D and trimming were read from the DNA. This repertoire shows hundreds of thousands of clones, roughly 85% found once; its top ten account for 7.5% to 10%. Sequenced input: peripheral blood. The chain is built from TRBV24-1 and TRBJ2-2; a possible D gene is TRBD1 (6 bases). The clonotype comes from a woman aged 45 to 65 who had recovered from COVID-19. CDR3 in amino acids: CATSVEQRGITGELFF. CDR3 nucleotides: TGTGCCACCAGTGTCGAACAGAGGGGGATCACCGGGGAGCTGTTTTTT.